The clone carrying this TCR beta chain came up a few times. Its antigen remains unidentified. The source of the sample is a study of T cell repertoires in cytomegalovirus infection. As for the study in general: It was the public TCR beta signatures that indicated both CMV infection and matching HLA type. Study-wide results and limits: Cumulative public TCR beta family frequency identified carriers of CMV plus the relevant HLA. Across the ex vivo response, the dominant clonotypes were HLA-C-restricted CMV-specific TCR beta clonotypes.

The CDR3 loop spans 14 amino acids. The germline V gene encodes CDR1 DFQATT and CDR2 SNEGSKA (reference sequence). Trimming removed 0 bases at V and 0 bases at J, with 9 bases between. TCRdb processed the reads anew with MiXCR; each CDR3 protein has one entry. The sample yields about 180,000 distinct CDR3 sequences, about 18% seen once. The sequencing input was CD8+ T cells from PBMCs. This sequence was found in a human donor in good health (CMV status not recorded). Some clones in this sample may be carry-over from other donors' samples. The rearrangement uses TRBV20-1 and TRBJ2-7; a weak D match, TRBD2 (6 bases). The CDR3 spells CSARDPGSSYEQYF. DNA of the CDR3: TGCAGTGCTAGAGACCCCGGGAGCTCCTACGAGCAGTACTTC.